The 17 T cell receptor beta chains reported below all come from one sample, sequenced in a study of identical twins. In TCRdb, the 5' RACE reads were re-called with MiXCR into one record per CDR3 protein. The sample consists of 250,000 or so distinct CDR3 sequences, roughly 7% of them appearing once. This same sample was also taken into another study, of yellow fever vaccine responses in identical twins.

Sequencing used memory (CD45RO+) T cells sorted from blood. The receptors originated from a woman aged 18-35 years in good health.

This clonotype came up many times. The rearrangement uses TRBV12-3 or TRBV12-4 and TRBJ1-5; TRBD1 aligns across 10 bases. V lost 2 bases, J lost 3 bases, and 7 bases stayed unmatched. CDR3 length: 17 residues. The CDR3 here is CASSLYRGQGNNQPQHF. Here the CDR3 DNA reads TGTGCCAGCAGTTTATACCGGGGACAGGGGAACAATCAGCCCCAGCATTTT.

This clonotype was recorded many times. The chain combines TRBV6-1 with TRBJ1-5; D is uncertain. The V and J ends lost 2 bases and 2 bases respectively, with 10 bases between them. Germline V gene lookup returns CDR1 MNHNS and CDR2 SASEGT. The CDR3 has 15 amino acids. The CDR3 region has the DNA TGTGCCAGCAGTGAATTTATCGAAGGCAATCAGCCCCAGCATTTT. Translating gives CASSEFIEGNQPQHF.

V is TRBV27 and J is TRBJ1-5; TRBD1 matches 7 bases. Per germline, CDR1 MNHEY and CDR2 SMNVEV (reference sequence). CDR3 length equals 15 residues. After removal of 7 bases from V and 6 bases from J, the junction contained 12 bases not matched to a gene. The CDR3 bases are TGTGCCAGCAAACGGACAGGCGGGAATTTTCAGCCCCAGCATTTT. It translates to CASKRTGGNFQPQHF.

The CDR3 sequence: CASTPSEGYTF. The CDR3, as DNA: TGTGCCAGCACTCCCAGCGAGGGCTACACCTTC. V usage is TRBV2 and J usage is TRBJ1-2; D ambiguous. The CDR3 runs 11 residues. V gave up 7 bases and J gave up 8 bases, with 11 bases separating them. The germline V gene has CDR1 SNHLY and CDR2 FYNNEI.

This clonotype was counted only a few times. The gene calls are TRBV5-1 and TRBJ2-1; 7 bases are a match to TRBD2. Trimming cost V 2 bases and J 7 bases; bases outside gene matches: 12. The germline V gene encodes CDR1 SGHRS and CDR2 YFSETQ. The CDR3 runs to 16 residues. Written as DNA, the CDR3 is TGCGCCAGCAGCTTCTTGCGGGAGCTTAAGGCGAATGAGCAGTTCTTC. Protein sequence: CASSFLRELKANEQFF.

The chain links TRBV20-1 to TRBJ2-1, with 10 nucleotides matching TRBD2. This CDR3 has 15 amino acids. The trim removed 0 bases at V and 5 bases at J, leaving 4 bases unmatched. The V gene's germline CDR1 is DFQATT and CDR2 SNEGSKA (reference sequence). Here the CDR3 DNA reads TGCAGTGCTAGAGATCTCCTAGCGGGAGACAATGAGCAGTTCTTC. Protein sequence: CSARDLLAGDNEQFF.

This clonotype occurred many times. The V gene is TRBV20-1, the J gene TRBJ1-1, with D possibly matching TRBD1 (5 bases). Germline-derived CDR1 and CDR2 are DFQATT and SNEGSKA (reference sequence). The CDR3 runs to 14 residues. Trimming removed 6 bases at V and 0 bases at J, with 14 bases between. In DNA, the CDR3 is TGCAGTGCCATGGGACGGATCTTGAACACTGAAGCTTTCTTT. It codes for CSAMGRILNTEAFF.

This clonotype was observed at least ten times. The gene calls are TRBV12-3 or TRBV12-4 and TRBJ1-6, with TRBD1 as a possible D gene (5 bases). Between the trimmed V and J ends, which lost 3 bases and 10 bases, there was a span of 10 bases. The CDR3 length is 13 residues. Here the CDR3 DNA reads TGTGCCAGCAGTTTTAAGGGGAACTCACCCCTCCACTTT. Its protein product is CASSFKGNSPLHF.

V and J are TRBV19 and TRBJ1-1, with 7 nucleotides matching TRBD1. V was clipped by 3 bases and J by 6 bases; unmatched bases: 4. CDR3 size: 13 residues. CDR1 is LNHDA, CDR2 SQIVND, per germline (reference sequence). The CDR3 nucleotides are TGTGCCAGTAGTATCAGGGGGGCTTCTGAAGCTTTCTTT. Translation gives CASSIRGASEAFF.

There are many counts of this clonotype. The genes are TRBV11-2 and TRBJ2-1; D is ambiguous. The CDR3 runs to 15 residues. The V end was cut by 0 bases, the J end by 6 bases, with 12 bases between. Germline V CDR1 and CDR2: SGHAT, FQNNGV. The DNA for the CDR3 is TGTGCCAGCAGCTTAGAACCGCGTCGGTTCAATGAGCAGTTCTTC. It encodes CASSLEPRRFNEQFF.

This clonotype was observed at least ten times. This chain uses TRBV4-1 with TRBJ1-5, with unresolved D. Between the trimmed V and J ends, which lost 0 bases and 1 base, there was a span of 13 bases. This CDR3 region has 17 residues. Germline loops: CDR1 MGHRA, CDR2 YSYEKL. CDR3 sequence: CASSQESQVMSNQPQHF. In DNA form, the CDR3 reads TGCGCCAGCAGCCAAGAGTCCCAGGTTATGAGCAATCAGCCCCAGCATTTT.

This clonotype showed up many times. The chain carries TRBV20-1 and TRBJ2-1; possible D gene TRBD1, 5 bases. CDR1 is DFQATT, CDR2 SNEGSKA, per germline (reference sequence). Deletions cut 4 bases from V and 4 bases from J, with 8 bases between. The CDR3 spans 12 residues. The chain's CDR3 is CSAKGVYNEQFF. The CDR3 DNA reads TGCAGTGCTAAAGGGGTATACAATGAGCAGTTCTTC.

This clonotype was observed a few times. The gene calls are TRBV4-2 and TRBJ2-3; D perhaps matches TRBD2 (5 bases). The CDR3 contains 17 residues. V was clipped by 0 bases and J by 0 bases, with 13 bases between them. The germline V gene has CDR1 LGHNA and CDR2 YNFKEQ. The CDR3 coding sequence is TGTGCCAGCAGCCAAGATAGGGTAGCGCATAGCACAGATACGCAGTATTTT. It encodes CASSQDRVAHSTDTQYF.

The chain combines TRBV11-2 with TRBJ2-5; D is possibly TRBD2 (6 bases). Trimming pared 4 bases from V and 5 bases from J, leaving 17 bases between. The CDR3 runs 15 residues. Germline assignment: CDR1 SGHAT and CDR2 FQNNGV. The CDR3 is CASSWVSGGIETQYF. As DNA, the CDR3 is TGTGCCAGCAGCTGGGTCTCCGGGGGAATTGAGACCCAGTACTTC.

The chain is built from TRBV3-1 and TRBJ2-5, with 11 positions matching TRBD1. The CDR3 loop spans 14 amino acids. Germline assignment: CDR1 LGHDT and CDR2 YNNKEL (reference sequence). V shed 4 bases, J shed 5 bases, and the junction held 3 bases outside the gene matches. CDR3 loop: CASSRRDRGETQYF. The DNA for the CDR3 is TGTGCCAGCAGCCGAAGGGACAGGGGGGAGACCCAGTACTTC.

This clonotype was counted at least ten times. The V call is TRBV10-3, the J call TRBJ2-7; TRBD2 aligns across 7 bases. The V segment lost 6 bases and the J segment 5 bases; nucleotides outside the gene matches: 4. The CDR3 has 12 residues. In germline, CDR1 is ENHRY, CDR2 SYGVKD. DNA for the CDR3: TGTGCCATCAGGTCGGGAGGCAACGAGCAGTACTTC. The encoded protein is CAIRSGGNEQYF.

The chain employs TRBV6-1 and TRBJ1-1, with D possibly matching TRBD1 (6 bases). The CDR3 sequence is 12 residues long. CDR1 is MNHNS and CDR2 is SASEGT in the germline V gene. Trimming removed 7 bases from V and 1 base from J, with 7 bases in between. CDR3 residues: CASIGGNTEAFF. In DNA, the CDR3 is TGTGCCAGCATAGGGGGGAACACTGAAGCTTTCTTT.